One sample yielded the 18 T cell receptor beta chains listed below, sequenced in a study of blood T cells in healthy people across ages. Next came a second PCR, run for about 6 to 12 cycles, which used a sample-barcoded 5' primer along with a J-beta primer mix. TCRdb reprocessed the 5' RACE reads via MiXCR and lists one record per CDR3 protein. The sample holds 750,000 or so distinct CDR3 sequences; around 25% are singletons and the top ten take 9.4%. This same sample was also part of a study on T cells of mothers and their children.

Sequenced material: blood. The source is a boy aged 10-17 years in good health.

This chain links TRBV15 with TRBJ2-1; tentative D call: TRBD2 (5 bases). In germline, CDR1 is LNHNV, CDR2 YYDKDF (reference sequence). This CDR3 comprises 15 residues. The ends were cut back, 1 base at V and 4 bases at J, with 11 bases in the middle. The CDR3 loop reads CATSRGSVGYNEQFF. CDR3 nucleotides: TGTGCCACCAGCAGAGGTAGCGTAGGGTACAATGAGCAGTTCTTC. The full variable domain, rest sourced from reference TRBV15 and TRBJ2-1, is DAMVIQNPRYQVTQFGKPVTLSCSQTLNHNVMYWYQQKSSQAPKLLFHYYDKDFNNEADTPDNFQSRRPNTSFCFLDIRSPGLGDTAMYLCATSRGSVGYNEQFFGPGTRLTVL.

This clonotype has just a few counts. The CDR3 loop reads CASSFLAGPTLAKNIQYF. As DNA, the CDR3 is TGTGCCAGCAGTTTCCTAGCGGGACCTACCCTAGCCAAAAACATTCAGTACTTC. This sequence joins TRBV12-3 or TRBV12-4 and TRBJ2-4, with 9 bases matching TRBD2. The V and J ends lost 3 bases and 0 bases, in that order; junction bases with no gene match: 9. This CDR3 comprises 18 residues.

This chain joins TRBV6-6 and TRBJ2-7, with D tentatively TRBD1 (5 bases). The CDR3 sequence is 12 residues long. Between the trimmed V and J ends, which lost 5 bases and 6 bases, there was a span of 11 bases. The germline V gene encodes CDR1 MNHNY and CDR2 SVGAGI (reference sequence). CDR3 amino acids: CASSPQASEQYF. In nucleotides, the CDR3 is TGTGCCAGCAGTCCACAGGCATCCGAGCAGTACTTC.

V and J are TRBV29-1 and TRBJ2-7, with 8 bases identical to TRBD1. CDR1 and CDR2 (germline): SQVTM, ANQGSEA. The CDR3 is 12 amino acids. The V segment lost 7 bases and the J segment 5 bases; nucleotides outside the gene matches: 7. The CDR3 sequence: CSASQGVHEQYF. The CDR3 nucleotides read TGCAGCGCTTCACAGGGGGTCCACGAGCAGTACTTC.

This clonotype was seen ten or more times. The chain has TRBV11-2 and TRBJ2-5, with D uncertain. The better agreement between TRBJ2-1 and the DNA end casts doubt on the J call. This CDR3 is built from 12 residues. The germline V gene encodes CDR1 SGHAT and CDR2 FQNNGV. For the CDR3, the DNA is TGTGCCAGCAGCTTAGATCGGCATGAGCAGTTCTTC. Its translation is CASSLDRHEQFF.

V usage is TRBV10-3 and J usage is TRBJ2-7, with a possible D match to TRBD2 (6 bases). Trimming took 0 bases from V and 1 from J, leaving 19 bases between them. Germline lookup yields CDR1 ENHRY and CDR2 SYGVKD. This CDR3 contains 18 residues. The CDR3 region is CAISESIWREPSSYEQYF. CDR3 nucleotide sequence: TGTGCCATCAGTGAGTCGATCTGGAGGGAGCCATCTTCCTACGAGCAGTACTTC.

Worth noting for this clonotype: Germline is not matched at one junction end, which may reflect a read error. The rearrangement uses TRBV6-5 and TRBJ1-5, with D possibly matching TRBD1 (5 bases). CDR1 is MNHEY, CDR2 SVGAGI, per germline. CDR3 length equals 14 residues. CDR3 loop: CASSQGFGNQPRHF. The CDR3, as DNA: TGTGCCAGCAGCCAGGGATTTGGCAATCAGCCCCGGCATTTT.

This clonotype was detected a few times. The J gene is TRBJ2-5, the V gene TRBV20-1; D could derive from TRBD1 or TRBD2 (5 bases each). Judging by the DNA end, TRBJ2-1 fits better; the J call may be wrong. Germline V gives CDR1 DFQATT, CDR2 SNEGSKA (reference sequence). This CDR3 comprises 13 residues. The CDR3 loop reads CSAASGRVDEQFF. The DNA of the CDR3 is TGCAGTGCTGCCTCGGGGCGAGTTGATGAGCAGTTCTTC.

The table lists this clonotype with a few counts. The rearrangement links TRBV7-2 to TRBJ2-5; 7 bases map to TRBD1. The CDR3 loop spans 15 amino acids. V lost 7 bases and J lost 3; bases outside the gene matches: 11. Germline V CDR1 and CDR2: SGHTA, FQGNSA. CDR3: CASTIARGREETQYF. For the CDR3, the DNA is TGTGCCAGCACCATAGCGAGGGGGCGGGAAGAGACCCAGTACTTC.

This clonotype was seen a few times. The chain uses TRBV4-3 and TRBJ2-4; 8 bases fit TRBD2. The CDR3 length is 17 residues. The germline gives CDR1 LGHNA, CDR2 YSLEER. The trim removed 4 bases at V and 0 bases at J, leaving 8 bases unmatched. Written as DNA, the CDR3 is TGCGCCAGCAGCCCCCCAGCGGGGGTTATAGCCAAAAACATTCAGTACTTC. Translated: CASSPPAGVIAKNIQYF.

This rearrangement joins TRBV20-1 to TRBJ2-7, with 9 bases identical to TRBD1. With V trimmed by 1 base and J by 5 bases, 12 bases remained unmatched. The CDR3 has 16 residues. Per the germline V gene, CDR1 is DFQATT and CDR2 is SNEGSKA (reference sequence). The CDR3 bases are TGCAGTGCTAGAGGGGGACAGGGAGAACGGGTAAACGAGCAGTACTTC. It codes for CSARGGQGERVNEQYF.

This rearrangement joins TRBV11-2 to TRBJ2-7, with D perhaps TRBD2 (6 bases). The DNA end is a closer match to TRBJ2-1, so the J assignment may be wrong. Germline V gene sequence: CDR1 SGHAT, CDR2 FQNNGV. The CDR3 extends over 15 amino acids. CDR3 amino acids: CASSLDGIAGNEQFF. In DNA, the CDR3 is TGTGCCAGCAGCTTAGACGGGATCGCGGGGAATGAGCAGTTCTTC.

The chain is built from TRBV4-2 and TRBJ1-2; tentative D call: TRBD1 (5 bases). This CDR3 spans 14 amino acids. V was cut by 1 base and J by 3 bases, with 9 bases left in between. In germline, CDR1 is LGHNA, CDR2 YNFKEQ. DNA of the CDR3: TGTGCCAGCAGCCAAGGGGGGAACGACTATGGCTACACCTTC. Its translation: CASSQGGNDYGYTF.

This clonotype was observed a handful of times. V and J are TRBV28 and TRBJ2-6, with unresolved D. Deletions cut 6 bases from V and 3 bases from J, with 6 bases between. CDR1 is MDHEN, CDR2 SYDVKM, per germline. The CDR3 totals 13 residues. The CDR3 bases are TGTGCCAGCAGGGTGAATGGGGCCAACGTCCTGACTTTC. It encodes CASRVNGANVLTF.

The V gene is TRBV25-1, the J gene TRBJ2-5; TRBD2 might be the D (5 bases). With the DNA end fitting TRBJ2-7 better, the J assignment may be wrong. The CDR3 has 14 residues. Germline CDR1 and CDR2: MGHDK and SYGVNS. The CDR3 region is CATRPNRGFDEQYF. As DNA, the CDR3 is TGTGCCACCCGTCCGAACCGGGGTTTCGACGAGCAGTACTTC.

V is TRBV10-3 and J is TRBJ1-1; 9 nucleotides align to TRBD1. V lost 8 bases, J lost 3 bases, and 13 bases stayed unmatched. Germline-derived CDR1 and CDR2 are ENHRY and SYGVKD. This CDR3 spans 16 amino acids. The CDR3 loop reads CAILGDRASTDTEAFF. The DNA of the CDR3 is TGTGCCATCCTGGGGGACAGGGCCTCAACGGACACTGAAGCTTTCTTT.

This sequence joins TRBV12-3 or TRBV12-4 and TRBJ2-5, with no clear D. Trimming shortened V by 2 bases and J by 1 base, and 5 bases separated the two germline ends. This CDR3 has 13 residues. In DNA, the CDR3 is TGTGCCAGCAGTTTACACTTCCAAGAGACCCAGTACTTC. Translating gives CASSLHFQETQYF.

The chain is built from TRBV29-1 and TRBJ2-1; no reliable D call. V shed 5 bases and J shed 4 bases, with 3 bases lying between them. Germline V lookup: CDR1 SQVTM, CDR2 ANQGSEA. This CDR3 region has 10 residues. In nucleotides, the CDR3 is TGCAGCGTTCAGTACAATGAGCAGTTCTTC. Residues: CSVQYNEQFF.